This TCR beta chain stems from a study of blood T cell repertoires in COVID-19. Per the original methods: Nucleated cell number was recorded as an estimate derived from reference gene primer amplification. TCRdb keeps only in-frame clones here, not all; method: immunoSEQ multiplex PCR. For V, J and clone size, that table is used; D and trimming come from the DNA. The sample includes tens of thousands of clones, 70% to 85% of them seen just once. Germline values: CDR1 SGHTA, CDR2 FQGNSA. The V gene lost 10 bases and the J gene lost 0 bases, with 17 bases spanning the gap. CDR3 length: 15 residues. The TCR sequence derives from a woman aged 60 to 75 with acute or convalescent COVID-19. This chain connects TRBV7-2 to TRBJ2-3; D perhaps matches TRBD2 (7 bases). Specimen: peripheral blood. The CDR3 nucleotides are TGTGCCACCAAGGCGCGGGGGCGGAGCACAGATACGCAGTATTTT. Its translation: CATKARGRSTDTQYF.